The 4 T cell receptor beta chains in this list originate from one sample, sequenced in a study of cytomegalovirus exposure and HLA in healthy donors. Primers for the PCR totalled 60 Vbeta and 13 Jbeta. TCRdb's copy holds only in-frame clones and misses some; the assay was immunoSEQ multiplex PCR. The top ten clones hold 3% to 4% of a sample with under 170,000 clones, around 79% of them seen once. Material: PBMCs. The receptor set was obtained from a human donor in good health.

V is TRBV10-3 and J is TRBJ2-7; 10 bases align to TRBD2. V lost 3 bases, J lost 2 bases, and 10 bases stayed unmatched. The CDR3 totals 17 residues. Germline V lookup: CDR1 ENHRY, CDR2 SYGVKD. The CDR3 sequence is CAISDSRGLAETYEQYF. The CDR3 nucleotides are TGTGCCATCAGTGACTCACGAGGACTAGCGGAAACCTACGAGCAGTACTTC.

The V gene is TRBV7-9, the J gene TRBJ1-2; 7 positions match TRBD1. Looked up from germline, CDR1 is SEHNR and CDR2 is FQNEAQ (reference sequence). The CDR3 sequence is 16 residues long. V dropped 0 bases and J dropped 7; count of bases not matched to a gene: 11. The CDR3 DNA reads as TGTGCCAGCAGCTTAGCCTACAGGGGTAAGGGGTCTGGCTACACCTTC. Residues: CASSLAYRGKGSGYTF.

The V call is TRBV4-2, the J call TRBJ2-1; perhaps TRBD2 as D (5 bases). Trimming shortened V by 0 bases and J by 0 bases, and 9 bases separated the two germline ends. The CDR3 runs 16 residues. Germline CDR1 is LGHNA and CDR2 is YNFKEQ. Written as DNA, the CDR3 is TGTGCCAGCAGCCAAGAGGTGGGGAGCTCCTACAATGAGCAGTTCTTC. Translated, it gives CASSQEVGSSYNEQFF.

This sequence joins TRBV4-2 and TRBJ2-7, with 11 bases aligning to TRBD2. V lost 3 bases to trimming and J lost 3 bases; unmatched junction nucleotides: 7. The germline V gene encodes CDR1 LGHNA and CDR2 YNFKEQ. The CDR3 has 16 residues. CDR3 nucleotide sequence: TGTGCCAGCAGCCATACTAGCGGGAGTACATACTACGAGCAGTACTTC. Its protein is CASSHTSGSTYYEQYF.